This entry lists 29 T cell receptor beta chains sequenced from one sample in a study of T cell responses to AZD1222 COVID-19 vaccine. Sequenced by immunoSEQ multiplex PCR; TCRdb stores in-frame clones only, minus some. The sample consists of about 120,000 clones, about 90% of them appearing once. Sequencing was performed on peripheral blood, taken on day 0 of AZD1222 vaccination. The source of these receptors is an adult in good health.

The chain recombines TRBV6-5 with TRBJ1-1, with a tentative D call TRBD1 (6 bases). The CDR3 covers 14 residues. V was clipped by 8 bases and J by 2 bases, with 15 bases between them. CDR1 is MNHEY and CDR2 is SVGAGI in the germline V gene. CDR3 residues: CASGPGHKNTEAFF. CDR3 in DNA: TGTGCCAGCGGCCCGGGACATAAAAACACTGAAGCTTTCTTT.

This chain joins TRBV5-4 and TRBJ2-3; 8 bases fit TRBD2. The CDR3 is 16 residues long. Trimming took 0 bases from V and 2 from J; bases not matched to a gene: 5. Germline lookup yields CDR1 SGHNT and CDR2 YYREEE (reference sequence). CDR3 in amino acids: CASSLVLAENTDTQYF. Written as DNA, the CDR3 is TGTGCCAGCAGCTTGGTACTAGCGGAGAACACAGATACGCAGTATTTT.

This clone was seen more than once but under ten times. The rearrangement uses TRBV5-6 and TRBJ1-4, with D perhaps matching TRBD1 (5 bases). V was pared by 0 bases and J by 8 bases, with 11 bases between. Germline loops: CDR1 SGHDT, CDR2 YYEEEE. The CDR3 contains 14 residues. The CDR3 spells CASSLEQGNEKLFF. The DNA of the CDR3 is TGTGCCAGCAGCTTGGAGCAGGGAAACGAAAAACTGTTTTTT.

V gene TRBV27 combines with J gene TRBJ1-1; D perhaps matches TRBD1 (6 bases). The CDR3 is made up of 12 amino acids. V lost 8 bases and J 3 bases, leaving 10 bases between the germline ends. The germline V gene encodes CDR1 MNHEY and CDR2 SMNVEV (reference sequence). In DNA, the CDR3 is TGTGCCAGCCGGACAGCACACACTGAAGCTTTCTTT. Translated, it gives CASRTAHTEAFF.

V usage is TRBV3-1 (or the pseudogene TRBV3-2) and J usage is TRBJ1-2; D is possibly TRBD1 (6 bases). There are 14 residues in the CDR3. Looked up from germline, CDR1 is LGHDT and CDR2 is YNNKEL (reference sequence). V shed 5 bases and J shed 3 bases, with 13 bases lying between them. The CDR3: CASSFLGTYYGYTF. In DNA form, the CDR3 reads TGTGCCAGCAGCTTTCTAGGGACATACTATGGCTACACCTTC.

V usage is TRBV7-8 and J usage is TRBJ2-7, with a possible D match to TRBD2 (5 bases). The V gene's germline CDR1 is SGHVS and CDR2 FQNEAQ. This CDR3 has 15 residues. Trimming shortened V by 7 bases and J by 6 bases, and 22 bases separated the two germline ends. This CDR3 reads CASTPVRWPRGEQYF. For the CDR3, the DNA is TGTGCCAGCACCCCAGTCAGATGGCCACGGGGCGAGCAGTACTTC. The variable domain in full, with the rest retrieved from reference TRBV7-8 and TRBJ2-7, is GAGVSQSPRYKVAKRGQDVALRCDPISGHVSLFWYQQALGQGPEFLTYFQNEAQLDKSGLPSDRFFAERPEGSVSTLKIQRTQQEDSAVYLCASTPVRWPRGEQYFGPGTRLTVT.

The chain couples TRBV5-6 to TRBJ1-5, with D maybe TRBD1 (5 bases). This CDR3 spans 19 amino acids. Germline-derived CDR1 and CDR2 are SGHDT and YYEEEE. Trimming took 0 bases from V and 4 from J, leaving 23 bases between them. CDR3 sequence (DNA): TGTGCCAGCAGCTTGGGCGGGCAGGGAGGTTTTTCGTCAAATCAGCCCCAGCATTTT. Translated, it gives CASSLGGQGGFSSNQPQHF.

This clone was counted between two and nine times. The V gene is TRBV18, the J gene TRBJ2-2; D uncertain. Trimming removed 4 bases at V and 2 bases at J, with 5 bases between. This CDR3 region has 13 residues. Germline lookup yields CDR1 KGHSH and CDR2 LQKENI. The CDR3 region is CASSHPNTGELFF. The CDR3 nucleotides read TGTGCCAGCTCACACCCTAACACCGGGGAGCTGTTTTTT.

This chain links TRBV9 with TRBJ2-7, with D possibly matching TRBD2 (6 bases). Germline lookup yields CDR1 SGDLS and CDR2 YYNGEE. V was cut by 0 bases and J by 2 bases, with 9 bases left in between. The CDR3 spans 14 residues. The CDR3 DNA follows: TGTGCCAGCAGCGTAGATGGAGGGCCCTACGAGCAGTACTTC. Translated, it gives CASSVDGGPYEQYF.

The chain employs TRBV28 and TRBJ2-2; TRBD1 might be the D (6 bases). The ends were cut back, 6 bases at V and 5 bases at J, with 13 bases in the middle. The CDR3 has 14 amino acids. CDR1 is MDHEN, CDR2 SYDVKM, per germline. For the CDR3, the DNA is TGTGCCAGCAGACCCCAGGGGCCAACCGGGGAGCTGTTTTTT. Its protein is CASRPQGPTGELFF.

The CDR3 DNA follows: TGTGCCAGCAGCTTAACGGGTCAAGGGCCCCAGCATTTT. It specifies CASSLTGQGPQHF. This chain connects TRBV7-2 to TRBJ1-5; no firm D call. Trimming pared 2 bases from V and 9 bases from J, leaving 11 bases between. Germline V CDR1 and CDR2: SGHTA, FQGNSA. This CDR3 region has 13 residues.

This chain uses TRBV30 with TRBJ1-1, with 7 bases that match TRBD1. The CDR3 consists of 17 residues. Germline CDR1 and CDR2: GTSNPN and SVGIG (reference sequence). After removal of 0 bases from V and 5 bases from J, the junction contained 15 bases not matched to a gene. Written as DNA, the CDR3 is TGTGCCTGGAGTGTAATGTTGGTTCTGACAGGGAGAACTGAAGCTTTCTTT. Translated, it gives CAWSVMLVLTGRTEAFF.

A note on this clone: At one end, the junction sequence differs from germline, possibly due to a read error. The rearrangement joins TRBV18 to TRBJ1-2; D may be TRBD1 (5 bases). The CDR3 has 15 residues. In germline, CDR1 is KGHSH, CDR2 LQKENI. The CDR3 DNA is TGTGCCAGCGCACCCGGGACCCCCAAGGGCTATGGCTACACCTTC. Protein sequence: CASAPGTPKGYGYTF.

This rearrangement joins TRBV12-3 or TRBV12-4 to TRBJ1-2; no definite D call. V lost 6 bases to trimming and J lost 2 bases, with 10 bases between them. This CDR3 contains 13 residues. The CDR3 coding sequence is TGTGCCAGCAGCTGGAGGGTGAACTATGGCTACACCTTC. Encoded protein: CASSWRVNYGYTF.

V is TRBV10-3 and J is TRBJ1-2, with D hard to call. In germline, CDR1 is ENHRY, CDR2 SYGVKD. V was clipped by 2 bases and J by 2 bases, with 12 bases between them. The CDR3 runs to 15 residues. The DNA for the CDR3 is TGTGCCATCAGTGAGAAAGAGAAGATCAACTATGGCTACACCTTC. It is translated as CAISEKEKINYGYTF.

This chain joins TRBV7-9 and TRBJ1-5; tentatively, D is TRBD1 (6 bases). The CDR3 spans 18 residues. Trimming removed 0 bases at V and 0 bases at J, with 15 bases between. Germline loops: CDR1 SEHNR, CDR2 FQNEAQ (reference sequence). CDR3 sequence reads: CASSLAGQSDYSNQPQHF. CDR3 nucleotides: TGTGCCAGCAGCTTAGCTGGACAGAGCGATTATAGCAATCAGCCCCAGCATTTT.

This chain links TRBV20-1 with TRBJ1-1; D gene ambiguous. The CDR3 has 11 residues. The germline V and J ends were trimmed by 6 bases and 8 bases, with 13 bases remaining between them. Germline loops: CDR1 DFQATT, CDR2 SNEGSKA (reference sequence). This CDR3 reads CSALGRNEAFF. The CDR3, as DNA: TGCAGTGCCCTCGGACGGAACGAAGCTTTCTTT.

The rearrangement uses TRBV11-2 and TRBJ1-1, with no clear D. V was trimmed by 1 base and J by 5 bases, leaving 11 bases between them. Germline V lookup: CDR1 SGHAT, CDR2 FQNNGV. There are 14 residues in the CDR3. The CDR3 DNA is TGTGCCAGCAGCTTAGCCCTGGGAGGGACTGAAGCTTTCTTT. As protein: CASSLALGGTEAFF.

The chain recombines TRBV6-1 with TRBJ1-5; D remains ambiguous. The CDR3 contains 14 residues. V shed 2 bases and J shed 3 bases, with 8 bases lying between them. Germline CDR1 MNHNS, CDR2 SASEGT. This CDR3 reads CASSELTDNQPQHF. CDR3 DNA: TGTGCCAGCAGTGAACTAACGGACAATCAGCCCCAGCATTTT.

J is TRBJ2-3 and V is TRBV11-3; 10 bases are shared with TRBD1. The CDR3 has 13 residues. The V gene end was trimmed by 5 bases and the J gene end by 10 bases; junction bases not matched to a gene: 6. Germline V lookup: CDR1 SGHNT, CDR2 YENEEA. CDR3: CASSPDRGRPQYF. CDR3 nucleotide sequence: TGTGCCAGCAGCCCCGACAGGGGGCGGCCGCAGTATTTT.

CDR3 in DNA: TGCGCCAGCGTCAATCAGCCCCAGCATTTT. This sequence encodes CASVNQPQHF. The chain links TRBV5-1 to TRBJ1-5; D is uncertain. Trimming shortened V by 7 bases and J by 3 bases, and 2 bases separated the two germline ends. Per germline, CDR1 SGHRS and CDR2 YFSETQ. This CDR3 has 10 amino acids.

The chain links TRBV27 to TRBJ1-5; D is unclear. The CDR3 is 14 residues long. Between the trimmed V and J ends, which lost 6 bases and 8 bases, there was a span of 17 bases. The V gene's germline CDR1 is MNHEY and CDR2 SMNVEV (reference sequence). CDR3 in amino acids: CASSSDGPREPQHF. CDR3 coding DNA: TGTGCCAGCAGCTCCGACGGCCCAAGGGAGCCCCAGCATTTT.

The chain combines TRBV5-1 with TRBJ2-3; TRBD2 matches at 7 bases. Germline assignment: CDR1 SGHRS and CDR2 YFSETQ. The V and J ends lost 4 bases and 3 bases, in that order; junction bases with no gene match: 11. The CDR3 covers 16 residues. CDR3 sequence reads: CASSPPGLRLTDTQYF. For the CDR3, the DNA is TGCGCCAGCAGCCCCCCGGGACTAAGGTTAACAGATACGCAGTATTTT. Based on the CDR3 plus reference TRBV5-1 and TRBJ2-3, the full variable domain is KAGVTQTPRYLIKTRGQQVTLSCSPISGHRSVSWYQQTPGQGLQFLFEYFSETQRNKGNFPGRFSGRQFSNSRSEMNVSTLELGDSALYLCASSPPGLRLTDTQYFGPGTRLTVL.

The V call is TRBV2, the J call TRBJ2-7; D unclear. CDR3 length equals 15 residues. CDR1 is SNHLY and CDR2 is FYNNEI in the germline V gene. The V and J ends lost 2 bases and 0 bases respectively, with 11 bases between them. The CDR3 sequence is CASSEQWLSSYEQYF. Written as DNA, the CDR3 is TGTGCCAGCAGTGAACAGTGGTTGAGCTCCTACGAGCAGTACTTC.

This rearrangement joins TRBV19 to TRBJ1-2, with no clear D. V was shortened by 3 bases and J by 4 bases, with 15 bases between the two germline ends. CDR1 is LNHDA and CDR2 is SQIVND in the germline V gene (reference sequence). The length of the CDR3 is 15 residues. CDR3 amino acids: CASSMESMAVYGYTF. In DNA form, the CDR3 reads TGTGCCAGTAGTATGGAATCGATGGCCGTCTATGGCTACACCTTC.

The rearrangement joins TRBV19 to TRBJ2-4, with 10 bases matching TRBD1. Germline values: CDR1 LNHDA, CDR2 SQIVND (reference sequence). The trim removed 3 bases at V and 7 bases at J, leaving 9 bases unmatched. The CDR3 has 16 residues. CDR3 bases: TGTGCCAGTAGTATGGGACAGGGGATTGGTTTGAACATTCAGTACTTC. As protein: CASSMGQGIGLNIQYF.

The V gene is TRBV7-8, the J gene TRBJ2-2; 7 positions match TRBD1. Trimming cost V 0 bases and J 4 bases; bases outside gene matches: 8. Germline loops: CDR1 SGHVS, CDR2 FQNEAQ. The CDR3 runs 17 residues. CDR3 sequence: CASSLAQGQAFTGELFF. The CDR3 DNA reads TGTGCCAGCAGCTTAGCGCAAGGACAGGCGTTCACCGGGGAGCTGTTTTTT.

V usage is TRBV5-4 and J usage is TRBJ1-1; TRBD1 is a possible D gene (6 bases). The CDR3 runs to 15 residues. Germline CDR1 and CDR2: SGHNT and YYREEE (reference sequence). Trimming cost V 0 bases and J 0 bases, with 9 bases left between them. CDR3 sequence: CASSLGQALNTEAFF. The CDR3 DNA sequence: TGTGCCAGCAGCTTGGGACAGGCCTTGAACACTGAAGCTTTCTTT.

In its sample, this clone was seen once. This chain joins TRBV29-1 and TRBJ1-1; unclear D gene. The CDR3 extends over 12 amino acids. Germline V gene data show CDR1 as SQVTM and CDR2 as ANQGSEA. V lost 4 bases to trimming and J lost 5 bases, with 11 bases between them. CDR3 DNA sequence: TGCAGCGTTGGTACCGGGATTACTGAAGCTTTCTTT. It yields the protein CSVGTGITEAFF. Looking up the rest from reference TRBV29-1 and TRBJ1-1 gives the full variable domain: SAVISQKPSRDICQRGTSLTIQCQVDSQVTMMFWYRQQPGQSLTLIATANQGSEATYESGFVIDKFPISRPNLTFSTLTVSNMSPEDSSIYLCSVGTGITEAFFGQGTRLTVV.